This passage covers 21 T cell receptor beta chains from one sample sequenced in a study of cytomegalovirus exposure and HLA in healthy donors. The PCR employed 60 Vbeta primers together with 13 Jbeta primers. Using immunoSEQ multiplex PCR, the repertoire was profiled, and TCRdb retains in-frame clones only, with some absent. The sample comprises 140,000 or so clones, 72% of which are singletons, and approximately 2% rests with the top ten. The sample consisted of PBMCs. These receptor sequences come from a man aged 40-55 years in good health and CMV-seronegative.

The gene calls are TRBV4-1 and TRBJ1-2; 7 nucleotides align to TRBD1. Looked up from germline, CDR1 is MGHRA and CDR2 is YSYEKL. Trimming removed 1 base from V and 4 bases from J; junction bases left unmatched: 3. This CDR3 has 14 amino acids. CDR3 nucleotides: TGCGCCAGCAGCCAAGTACAGGGGTTCTATGGCTACACCTTC. Translating it yields CASSQVQGFYGYTF.

The rearrangement joins TRBV5-1 to TRBJ1-3, with D possibly matching TRBD1 (5 bases). The CDR3 has 17 residues. V lost 0 bases and J 8 bases, leaving 21 bases between the germline ends. From germline, CDR1 is SGHRS and CDR2 YFSETQ. The CDR3 nucleotides are TGCGCCAGCAGCTTGGAAGCGGGGCTCCCCAGTGGCGACACCATATATTTT. The encoded protein is CASSLEAGLPSGDTIYF.

This sequence joins TRBV5-1 and TRBJ1-2; D is perhaps TRBD1 (5 bases). The length of the CDR3 is 15 residues. V was pared by 3 bases and J by 3 bases, with 15 bases between. From germline, CDR1 is SGHRS and CDR2 YFSETQ. For the CDR3, the DNA is TGCGCCAGCAGCTCGGGGCGGGGGTCCTACTATGGCTACACCTTC. This gives the protein CASSSGRGSYYGYTF.

The count of this clone is one. This chain connects TRBV2 to TRBJ1-5; D remains unclear. The length of the CDR3 is 15 residues. Per germline, CDR1 SNHLY and CDR2 FYNNEI. Trimming took 3 bases from V and 0 from J, leaving 9 bases between them. The CDR3 loop is CASSEYRYSNQPQHF. The CDR3 DNA reads as TGTGCCAGCAGTGAGTACAGATATAGCAATCAGCCCCAGCATTTT.

This clone was seen more than once but under ten times. V gene TRBV7-6 combines with J gene TRBJ2-1, with D perhaps TRBD1 (6 bases). Trimming left V 5 bases short and J 0 bases short, with 11 bases between. The CDR3 loop spans 15 amino acids. Germline CDR1 is SGHVS and CDR2 is FNYEAQ. CDR3 amino acids: CASSPDRSSYNEQFF. The CDR3 nucleotides read TGTGCCAGCAGCCCGGACAGAAGCTCCTACAATGAGCAGTTCTTC. Together with reference TRBV7-6 and TRBJ2-1, the CDR3 gives the full variable domain: GAGVSQSPRYKVTKRGQDVALRCDPISGHVSLYWYRQALGQGPEFLTYFNYEAQQDKSGLPNDRFSAERPEGSISTLTIQRTEQRDSAMYRCASSPDRSSYNEQFFGPGTRLTVL.

V usage is TRBV7-6 and J usage is TRBJ2-5; 10 bases match TRBD2. V lost 4 bases and J lost 1; bases outside the gene matches: 9. CDR1 SGHVS and CDR2 FNYEAQ come from the germline V gene. This CDR3 region has 17 residues. The CDR3 DNA reads as TGTGCCAGCAGCTCCCAAGGGACTAGCGTGGTCCAAGAGACCCAGTACTTC. Protein sequence: CASSSQGTSVVQETQYF.

The V call is TRBV18, the J call TRBJ1-2; TRBD1 matches at 10 bases. V shed 6 bases and J 8 bases; nucleotides not matched to a gene: 15. The V gene's germline CDR1 is KGHSH and CDR2 LQKENI. The CDR3 loop spans 16 amino acids. The CDR3 loop reads CASSPKTGTGVSGYTF. CDR3 sequence (DNA): TGTGCCAGCTCGCCCAAAACCGGGACAGGGGTGTCGGGCTACACCTTC. The whole variable domain, filled in from reference TRBV18 and TRBJ1-2, reads NAGVMQNPRHLVRRRGQEARLRCSPMKGHSHVYWYRQLPEEGLKFMVYLQKENIIDESGMPKERFSAEFPKEGPSILRIQQVVRGDSAAYFCASSPKTGTGVSGYTFGSGTRLTVV.

V is TRBV30 and J is TRBJ1-1; 12 positions match TRBD1. The CDR3 runs to 15 residues. The V and J ends lost 2 bases and 3 bases, in that order; junction bases with no gene match: 4. The germline V gene has CDR1 GTSNPN and CDR2 SVGIG (reference sequence). The CDR3 loop is CAWSWGQGAYTEAFF. As DNA, the CDR3 is TGTGCCTGGAGTTGGGGACAGGGGGCGTACACTGAAGCTTTCTTT. Full variable domain (outside the CDR3, taken from reference TRBV30 and TRBJ1-1): SQTIHQWPATLVQPVGSPLSLECTVEGTSNPNLYWYRQAAGRGLQLLFYSVGIGQISSEVPQNLSASRPQDRQFILSSKKLLLSDSGFYLCAWSWGQGAYTEAFFGQGTRLTVV.

This chain joins TRBV5-6 and TRBJ2-1, with 8 bases aligning to TRBD1. The CDR3 extends over 17 amino acids. Germline assignment: CDR1 SGHDT and CDR2 YYEEEE. After removal of 4 bases from V and 4 bases from J, the junction contained 13 bases not matched to a gene. In DNA form, the CDR3 reads TGTGCCAGCAGCAGGACAGGGCCTCCTATTCTTTACAATGAGCAGTTCTTC. Its protein product is CASSRTGPPILYNEQFF.

The genes are TRBV5-1 and TRBJ2-5; perhaps TRBD2 as D (7 bases). This CDR3 spans 13 amino acids. V lost 5 bases and J lost 0, with 8 bases in between. The germline V gene encodes CDR1 SGHRS and CDR2 YFSETQ. The CDR3 region has the DNA TGCGCCAGCAGGCGGGGGCACCAAGAGACCCAGTACTTC. This codes for CASRRGHQETQYF. Drawing the rest from reference TRBV5-1 and TRBJ2-5, the complete variable domain is KAGVTQTPRYLIKTRGQQVTLSCSPISGHRSVSWYQQTPGQGLQFLFEYFSETQRNKGNFPGRFSGRQFSNSRSEMNVSTLELGDSALYLCASRRGHQETQYFGPGTRLLVL.

The chain combines TRBV5-1 with TRBJ2-7; unclear D gene. The CDR3 is 16 residues long. Germline CDR1 reads SGHRS; CDR2 reads YFSETQ. Trimming took 0 bases from V and 1 from J, leaving 14 bases between them. The CDR3 DNA reads as TGCGCCAGCAGCTTGGCTTCCGGGTCAACTTCCTACGAGCAGTACTTC. It translates to CASSLASGSTSYEQYF.

A few counts support this clone. The rearrangement links TRBV5-1 to TRBJ1-5; no clear D. The CDR3 contains 14 residues. The germline CDR1 and CDR2 sequences are SGHRS and YFSETQ. V gave up 0 bases and J gave up 0 bases, with 4 bases separating them. The CDR3 region has the DNA TGCGCCAGCAGCTTGGACATTAGCAATCAGCCCCAGCATTTT. Residues: CASSLDISNQPQHF.

The gene calls are TRBV5-1 and TRBJ2-1; D possibly corresponds to TRBD2 (5 bases). The CDR3 covers 16 residues. V was shortened by 0 bases and J by 8 bases, with 18 bases between the two germline ends. CDR1 is SGHRS, CDR2 YFSETQ, per germline. The CDR3 bases are TGCGCCAGCAGCTTGGCGCAAGGGTTTGAGGAGGATGAGCAGTTCTTC. Protein: CASSLAQGFEEDEQFF.

The V and J genes are TRBV25-1 and TRBJ2-3, with 10 bases fitting TRBD1. Germline trimming cut 8 bases from V and 10 bases from J; bases unmatched to any gene: 15. The germline gives CDR1 MGHDK, CDR2 SYGVNS. This CDR3 comprises 15 residues. The CDR3 DNA follows: TGTGCCAGCTCCACCTCCGGGACAGGGGCCCAACCGCAGTATTTT. It encodes CASSTSGTGAQPQYF.

The V and J genes are TRBV7-9 and TRBJ1-2; D gene unclear. Trimming took 7 bases from V and 3 from J, leaving 9 bases between them. This CDR3 spans 12 amino acids. Germline lookup yields CDR1 SEHNR and CDR2 FQNEAQ (reference sequence). CDR3 bases: TGTGCCAGCACCCTTCTATACTATGGCTACACCTTC. Translated: CASTLLYYGYTF.

The chain couples TRBV15 to TRBJ2-7, with 8 nucleotides matching TRBD1. With 2 bases clipped from V and 2 bases from J, the junction kept 8 bases outside the gene matches. This CDR3 has 16 residues. From germline, CDR1 is LNHNV and CDR2 YYDKDF (reference sequence). The CDR3, as DNA: TGTGCCACCAGCAGATTCAGGACAGGGACTGCCTACGAGCAGTACTTC. Translation: CATSRFRTGTAYEQYF. Variable domain in full (rest from reference TRBV15 and TRBJ2-7): DAMVIQNPRYQVTQFGKPVTLSCSQTLNHNVMYWYQQKSSQAPKLLFHYYDKDFNNEADTPDNFQSRRPNTSFCFLDIRSPGLGDTAMYLCATSRFRTGTAYEQYFGPGTRLTVT.

This chain connects TRBV2 to TRBJ2-7; 7 nucleotides agree with TRBD1. The CDR3 runs to 14 residues. The germline CDR1 and CDR2 sequences are SNHLY and FYNNEI. Trimming at V came to 4 bases and at J to 6 bases, leaving 9 bases not matched to a gene. CDR3 DNA sequence: TGTGCCAGCAGTGTAGAGACAGGGTGGGTCGAGCAGTACTTC. It is translated as CASSVETGWVEQYF.

This chain joins TRBV5-1 and TRBJ2-7, with D hard to call. CDR3 length: 12 residues. The V end was cut by 2 bases, the J end by 1 base, with 4 bases between. Germline CDR1 is SGHRS and CDR2 is YFSETQ. As DNA, the CDR3 is TGCGCCAGCAGCTTACAGTCCTACGAGCAGTACTTC. It encodes CASSLQSYEQYF.

This chain links TRBV9 with TRBJ2-1; 9 bases fit TRBD2. The germline V gene encodes CDR1 SGDLS and CDR2 YYNGEE. This CDR3 contains 16 residues. With V trimmed by 3 bases and J by 3 bases, 7 bases remained unmatched. In DNA form, the CDR3 reads TGTGCCAGCAGCGGGACGACTAGCGGAAACTACAATGAGCAGTTCTTC. It translates to CASSGTTSGNYNEQFF. Supplemented by reference TRBV9 and TRBJ2-1, the full variable domain reads DSGVTQTPKHLITATGQRVTLRCSPRSGDLSVYWYQQSLDQGLQFLIQYYNGEERAKGNILERFSAQQFPDLHSELNLSSLELGDSALYFCASSGTTSGNYNEQFFGPGTRLTVL.

The chain combines TRBV1 with TRBJ1-1; the D segment call TRBD1 is taken from the table without a DNA check. TRBV1 represents a pseudogene. CDR3 length: 11 residues. The CDR3 DNA is TGCACCAGCAGCCATCGACAGATAACTTTCTTT. Residues: CTSSHRQITFF.

This rearrangement joins TRBV5-5 to TRBJ1-2; possible D gene TRBD1, 6 bases. CDR1 is SGHKS, CDR2 YYEKEE, per germline (reference sequence). V was cut by 2 bases and J by 3 bases, with 14 bases left in between. The CDR3 sequence is 15 residues long. The CDR3 region is CASSFLNRADYGYTF. CDR3 coding DNA: TGTGCCAGCAGCTTCCTTAACAGGGCCGACTATGGCTACACCTTC.